This T cell receptor (beta chain) was obtained from a study of tumor-infiltrating lymphocytes in oesophageal squamous cell carcinoma. Each CDR3 protein is one row after TCRdb ran MiXCR on the PCR reads. The repertoire holds tens of thousands of distinct CDR3 sequences, with approximately 34% as singletons. This clonotype was counted ten times or more. This CDR3 is 15 amino acids long. The V gene's germline CDR1 is SGHRS and CDR2 YFSETQ. V shed 6 bases, J shed 3 bases, and the junction held 10 bases outside the gene matches. The source material was esophageal tumor tissue. V is TRBV5-1 and J is TRBJ2-7; 9 bases fit TRBD1. The origin of this receptor is a female donor with esophageal squamous cell carcinoma. The CDR3 DNA follows: TGCGCCAGCATCCTTTCCGGGGACAGGGACTACGAGCAGTACTTC. Amino acid sequence: CASILSGDRDYEQYF.